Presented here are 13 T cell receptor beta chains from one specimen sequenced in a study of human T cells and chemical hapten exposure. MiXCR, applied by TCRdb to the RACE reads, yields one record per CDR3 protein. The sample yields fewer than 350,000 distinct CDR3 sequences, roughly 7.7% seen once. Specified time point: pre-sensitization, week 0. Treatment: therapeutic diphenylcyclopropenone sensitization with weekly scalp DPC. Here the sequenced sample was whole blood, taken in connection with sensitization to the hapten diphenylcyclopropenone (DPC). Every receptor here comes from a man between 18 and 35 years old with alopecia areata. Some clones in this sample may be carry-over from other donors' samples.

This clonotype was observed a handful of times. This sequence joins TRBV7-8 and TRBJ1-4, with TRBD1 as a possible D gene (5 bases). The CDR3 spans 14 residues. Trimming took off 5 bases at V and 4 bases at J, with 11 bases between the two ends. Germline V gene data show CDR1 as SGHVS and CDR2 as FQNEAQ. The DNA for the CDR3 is TGTGCCAGCAGCCAAGGCGGGGGTAATGAAAAACTGTTTTTT. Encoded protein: CASSQGGGNEKLFF. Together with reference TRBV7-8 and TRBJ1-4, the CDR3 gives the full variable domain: GAGVSQSPRYKVAKRGQDVALRCDPISGHVSLFWYQQALGQGPEFLTYFQNEAQLDKSGLPSDRFFAERPEGSVSTLKIQRTQQEDSAVYLCASSQGGGNEKLFFGSGTQLSVL.

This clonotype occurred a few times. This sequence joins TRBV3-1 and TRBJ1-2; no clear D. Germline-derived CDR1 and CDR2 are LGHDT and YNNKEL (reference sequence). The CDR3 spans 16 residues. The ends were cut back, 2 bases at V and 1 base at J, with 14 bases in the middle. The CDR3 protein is CASSQLFQWVNYGYTF. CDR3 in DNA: TGTGCCAGCAGCCAATTATTCCAGTGGGTTAACTATGGCTACACCTTC.

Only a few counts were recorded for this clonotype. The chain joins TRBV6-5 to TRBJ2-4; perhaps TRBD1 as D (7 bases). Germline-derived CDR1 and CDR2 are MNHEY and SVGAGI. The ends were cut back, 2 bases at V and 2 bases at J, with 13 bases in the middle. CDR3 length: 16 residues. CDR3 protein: CASSYDRAGTKNIQYF. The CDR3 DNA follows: TGTGCCAGCAGTTACGACAGGGCGGGGACCAAAAACATTCAGTACTTC.

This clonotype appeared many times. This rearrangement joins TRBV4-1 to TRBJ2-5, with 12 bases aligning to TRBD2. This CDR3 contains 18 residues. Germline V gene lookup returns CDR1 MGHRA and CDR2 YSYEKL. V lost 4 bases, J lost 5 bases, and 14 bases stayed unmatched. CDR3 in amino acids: CASSPTLTSGGTGETQYF. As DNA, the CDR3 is TGCGCCAGCAGCCCGACCCTCACTAGCGGGGGGACGGGCGAGACCCAGTACTTC.

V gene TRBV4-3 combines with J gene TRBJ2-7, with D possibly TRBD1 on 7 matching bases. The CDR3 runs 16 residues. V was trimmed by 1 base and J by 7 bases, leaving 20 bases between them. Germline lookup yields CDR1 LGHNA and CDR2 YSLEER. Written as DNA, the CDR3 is TGCGCCAGCAGCCAAGCGCTTGGTGGAGGGGGCGATGAGCAGTACTTC. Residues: CASSQALGGGGDEQYF.

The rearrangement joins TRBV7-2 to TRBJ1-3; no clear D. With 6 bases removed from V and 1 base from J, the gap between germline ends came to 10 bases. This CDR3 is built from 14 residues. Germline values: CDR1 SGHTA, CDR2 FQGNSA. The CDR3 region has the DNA TGTGCCAGCAGGATTGGAGGATCTGGAAACACCATATATTTT. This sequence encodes CASRIGGSGNTIYF.

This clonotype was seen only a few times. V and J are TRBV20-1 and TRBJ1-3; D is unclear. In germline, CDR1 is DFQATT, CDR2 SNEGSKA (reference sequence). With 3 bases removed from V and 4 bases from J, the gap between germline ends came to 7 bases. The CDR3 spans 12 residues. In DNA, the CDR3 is TGCAGTGCTAGTAGTTTCGGAAACACCATATATTTT. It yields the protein CSASSFGNTIYF.

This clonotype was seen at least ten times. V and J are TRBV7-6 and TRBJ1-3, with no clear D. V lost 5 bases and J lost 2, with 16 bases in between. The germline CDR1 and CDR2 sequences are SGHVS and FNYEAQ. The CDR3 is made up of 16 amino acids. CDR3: CASSPPEMGPGNTIYF. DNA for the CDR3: TGTGCCAGCAGCCCCCCCGAGATGGGCCCTGGAAACACCATATATTTT.

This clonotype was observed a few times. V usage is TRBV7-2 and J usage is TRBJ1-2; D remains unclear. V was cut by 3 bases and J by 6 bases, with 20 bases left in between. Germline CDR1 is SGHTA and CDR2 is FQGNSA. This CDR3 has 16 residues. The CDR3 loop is CASSFQVPQGLDGYTF. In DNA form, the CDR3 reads TGTGCCAGCAGCTTCCAGGTCCCCCAAGGTCTCGATGGCTACACCTTC.

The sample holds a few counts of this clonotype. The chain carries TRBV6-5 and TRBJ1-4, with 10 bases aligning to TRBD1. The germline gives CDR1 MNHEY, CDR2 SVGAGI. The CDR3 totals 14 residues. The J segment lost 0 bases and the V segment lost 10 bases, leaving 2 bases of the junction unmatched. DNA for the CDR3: TGTGCCACCGGACAGGGGGCAACTAATGAAAAACTGTTTTTT. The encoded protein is CATGQGATNEKLFF.

The CDR3 DNA sequence: TGCGCCAGCAGCCAAGATACGCCCTCGTGGGGCAGTATTTCACCCCTCCACTTT. Translated, it gives CASSQDTPSWGSISPLHF. This sequence joins TRBV4-3 and TRBJ1-6, with TRBD1 as a possible D gene (5 bases). In germline, CDR1 is LGHNA, CDR2 YSLEER. The V end was cut by 0 bases, the J end by 9 bases, with 21 bases between. The CDR3 has 18 amino acids.

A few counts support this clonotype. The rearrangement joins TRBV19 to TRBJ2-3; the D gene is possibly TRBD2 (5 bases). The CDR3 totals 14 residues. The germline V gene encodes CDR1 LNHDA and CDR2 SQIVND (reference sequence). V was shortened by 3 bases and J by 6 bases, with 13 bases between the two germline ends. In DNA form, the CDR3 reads TGTGCCAGTAGTATCCCGGGAACGAGCGATACGCAGTATTTT. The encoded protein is CASSIPGTSDTQYF.

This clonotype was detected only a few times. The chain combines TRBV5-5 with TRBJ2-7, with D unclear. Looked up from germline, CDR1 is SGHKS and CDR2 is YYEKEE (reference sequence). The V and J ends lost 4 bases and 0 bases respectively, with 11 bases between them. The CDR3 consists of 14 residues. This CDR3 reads CASSLLGSSYEQYV. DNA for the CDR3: TGTGCCAGCAGCCTTCTCGGCAGCTCCTACGAGCAGTACGTC.